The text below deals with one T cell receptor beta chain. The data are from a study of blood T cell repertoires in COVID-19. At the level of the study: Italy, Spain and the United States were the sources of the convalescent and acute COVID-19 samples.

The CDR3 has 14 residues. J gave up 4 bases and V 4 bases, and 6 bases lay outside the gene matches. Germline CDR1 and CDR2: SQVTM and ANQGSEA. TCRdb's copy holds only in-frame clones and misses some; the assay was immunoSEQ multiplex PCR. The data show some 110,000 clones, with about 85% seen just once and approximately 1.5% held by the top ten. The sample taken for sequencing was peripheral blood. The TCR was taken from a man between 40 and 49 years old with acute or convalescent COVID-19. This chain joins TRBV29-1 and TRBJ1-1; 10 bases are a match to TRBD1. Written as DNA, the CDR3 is TGCAGCGTTGGCCCGGGACAGGGGCCCACTGAAGCTTTCTTT. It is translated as CSVGPGQGPTEAFF.